Given below is one T cell receptor (beta chain) in context. Its antigen is unknown. Sampled 1 year posttransplant, controls received myeloablative marrow transplants, methotrexate and a calcineurin inhibitor. The sample originates from a study of T cells after posttransplantation cyclophosphamide. Study-wide results and caveats: Later post-transplant blood repertoires were often dominated by donor CD8+ memory clones. TRB overlap between skin or GI tissue T cells and blood was limited. Recipient CMV seropositivity and CMV reactivation strongly tracked TRB clonality.

CDR3 length: 14 amino acids. Looked up from germline, CDR1 is SGHVS and CDR2 is FNYEAQ. Method: immunoSEQ multiplex PCR; TCRdb's copy keeps in-frame clones and lacks some. The sample contains more than 8,000 clones, roughly 90% of which appear only once. The receptor was isolated from a male patient in his fifties or sixties who received an allogeneic stem cell transplant from an unrelated donor, was CMV-positive, and had chronic GVHD only. Some of these T cells may belong to the graft donor. The sample in question was PBMCs, obtained approximately 430 days after allogeneic stem cell transplant with calcineurin inhibitor and methotrexate. This rearrangement joins TRBV7-6 to TRBJ2-5, with TRBD1 matching over 9 bases. Matching the DNA end better, TRBJ2-7 makes the J call doubtful. CDR3 nucleotides: TGTGCCAGCAGCCTGGGACAGGGAGCCTACGAGCAGTACTTC. Translation gives CASSLGQGAYEQYF.